This T cell receptor (beta chain) derives from a study of OX40 agonist ivuxolimab in advanced cancers. V gave up 3 bases and J gave up 1 base, with 10 bases separating them. The germline V gene encodes CDR1 SEHNR and CDR2 FQNEAQ (reference sequence). The length of the CDR3 is 14 residues. This clone has just a few counts. Its antigen is unidentified. Generated by immunoSEQ multiplex PCR, the TCRdb table keeps only in-frame clones and is missing some. There are around 61,000 clones in the sample; about four fifths occur only once, and approximately 5.2% lies in the top ten. Study results and caveats: Those patients achieving a partial response at 0.1-3.0 mg/kg showed among the lowest clonal expansion. Low normalized T-cell clonal expansion also characterized some of the nonresponders.

The V and J genes are TRBV7-9 and TRBJ2-7, with D possibly matching TRBD2 (5 bases). Sequencing was performed on CD4+ or CD8+ T cells sorted from blood, taken in a trial of the OX40 agonist ivuxolimab. The source of this sequence is an adult with an advanced solid tumor such as melanoma, head and neck, liver or kidney cancer. Here the CDR3 DNA reads TGTGCCAGCAGCTTGGCGGGCCAATCCTACGAGCAGTACTTC. Translating gives CASSLAGQSYEQYF.